This T cell receptor (beta chain) was documented in a study of beta chain features in type 1 diabetes. The wider study: Cell yields, gender and age were similar in healthy donors and patients. All samples yielded around 99 million examined sorted cells. Study-level findings and limits: Significant though moderate, a shortening of TCRB CDR3s appeared in all four CD4+ subsets of Type 1 diabetes patients. Patients showed naive, central memory and Treg TCRB repertoires that appeared more similar than those of healthy donors.

The germline V gene has CDR1 SGHNT and CDR2 YYREEE (reference sequence). Trimming cost V 4 bases and J 11 bases, with 19 bases left between them. The CDR3 has 15 amino acids. Markers CD45RO/CCR7/CD25/CD127/CD95/CD27 served to sort CD4+ naive, central memory, regulatory and stem cell-like memory cells. This clone was recorded a few times. The antigen remains undetermined. The isolated RNA, all of it, was reverse transcribed, so expressed TCRB transcripts were what got sequenced. Profiled with immunoSEQ multiplex PCR; TCRdb holds only in-frame clones, not every one. Here the sample spans roughly 150,000 clones, 8% to 8.5% being singletons.

The source material was central memory CD4+ T cells from blood. V usage is TRBV5-4 and J usage is TRBJ1-6; TRBD1 is a possible D gene (5 bases). The clonotype comes from a woman younger than 35 with type 1 diabetes. As DNA, the CDR3 is TGTGCCAGCAGCCAGGCCGGGACTGAGATTACACCCCTCCACTTT. Protein product: CASSQAGTEITPLHF.